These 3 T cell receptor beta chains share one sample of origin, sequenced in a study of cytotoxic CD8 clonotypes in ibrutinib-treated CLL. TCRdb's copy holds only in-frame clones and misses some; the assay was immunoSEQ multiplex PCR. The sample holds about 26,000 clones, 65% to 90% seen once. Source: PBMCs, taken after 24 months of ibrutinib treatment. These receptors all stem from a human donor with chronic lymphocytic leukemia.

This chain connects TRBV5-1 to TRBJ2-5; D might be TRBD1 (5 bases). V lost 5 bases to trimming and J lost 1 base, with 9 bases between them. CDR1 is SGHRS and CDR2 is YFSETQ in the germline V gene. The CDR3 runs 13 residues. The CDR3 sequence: CASRTDTQETQYF. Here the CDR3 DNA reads TGCGCCAGCAGAACGGACACCCAAGAGACCCAGTACTTC.

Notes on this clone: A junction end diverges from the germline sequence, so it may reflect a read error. The CDR3 region has the DNA TGTGCCAGCAGCCTAGCCACAGGGGAGACCCAGTACTTC. Its protein is CASSLATGETQYF. This sequence joins TRBV7-6 and TRBJ2-5; possible D gene TRBD1, 6 bases. CDR3 length: 13 amino acids. The germline V gene encodes CDR1 SGHVS and CDR2 FNYEAQ.

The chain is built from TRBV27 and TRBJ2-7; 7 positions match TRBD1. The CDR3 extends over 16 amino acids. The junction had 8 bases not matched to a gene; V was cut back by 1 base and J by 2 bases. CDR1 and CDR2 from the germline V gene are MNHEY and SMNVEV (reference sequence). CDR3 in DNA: TGTGCCAGCAGTTTATGGGCAGGGGGTCAGGCCTACGAGCAGTACTTC. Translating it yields CASSLWAGGQAYEQYF.